A selection of T cell receptor beta chains follows, all from one sample in a study of T cell responses to AZD1222 COVID-19 vaccine. TCRdb keeps only in-frame clones here, not all; method: immunoSEQ multiplex PCR. The table records approximately 100,000 clones, about nine tenths of them present only once. Here the sequenced sample was peripheral blood, taken 28 days after the second AZD1222 dose. Every receptor here comes from an adult who received the AZD1222 COVID-19 vaccine. Each CDR3 is given with its conserved first and last residue. A D gene is named only where the DNA matches it firmly. Part of the rows lack a size; the others show once, few, many or a class for expanded clones.

clone_size: NA
v_call: TRBV7-9
j_call: TRBJ1-5
d_call: NA
cdr3_aa: CASSLQVSNQPQHF
cdr3_nt: TGTGCCAGCAGCTTACAAGTTAGCAATCAGCCCCAGCATTTT

clone_size: NA
v_call: TRBV6-4
j_call: TRBJ2-3
d_call: NA
cdr3_aa: CASSGGGASTDTQYF
cdr3_nt: TGTGCCAGCAGTGGAGGGGGAGCTAGCACAGATACGCAGTATTTT

clone_size: NA
v_call: TRBV7-2
j_call: TRBJ1-1
d_call: TRBD1
cdr3_aa: CASTLTGGSEAFF
cdr3_nt: TGTGCCAGCACCCTAACAGGGGGTTCTGAAGCTTTCTTT

clone_size: few
v_call: TRBV5-6
j_call: TRBJ1-5
d_call: NA
cdr3_aa: CASSRWGAGVQPQHF
cdr3_nt: TGTGCCAGCAGCCGATGGGGGGCAGGAGTTCAGCCCCAGCATTTT

clone_size: NA
v_call: TRBV3-1/TRBV3-2
j_call: TRBJ1-1
d_call: NA
cdr3_aa: CASSRGGREAFF
cdr3_nt: TGTGCCAGCAGCCGAGGGGGGCGGGAAGCTTTCTTT

clone_size: NA
v_call: TRBV2
j_call: TRBJ2-1
d_call: TRBD1
cdr3_aa: CASSGDRGFRNEQFF
cdr3_nt: TGTGCCAGCAGTGGGGACAGGGGGTTTAGGAATGAGCAGTTCTTC

clone_size: NA
v_call: TRBV5-1
j_call: TRBJ2-7
d_call: TRBD1
cdr3_aa: CASSLEGTGGLYEQYF
cdr3_nt: TGCGCCAGCAGCTTGGAAGGGACAGGGGGCCTCTACGAGCAGTACTTC

clone_size: NA
v_call: TRBV7-2
j_call: TRBJ2-7
d_call: NA
cdr3_aa: CASSYYRDTYEQYF
cdr3_nt: TGTGCCAGCAGCTACTACAGGGATACCTACGAGCAGTACTTC

clone_size: NA
v_call: TRBV27
j_call: TRBJ2-6
d_call: NA
cdr3_aa: CASSLGSGANVLTF
cdr3_nt: TGTGCCAGCAGTCTAGGGTCTGGGGCCAACGTCCTGACTTTC

clone_size: NA
v_call: TRBV9
j_call: TRBJ2-3
d_call: NA
cdr3_aa: CASSAGTSGTDTQYF
cdr3_nt: TGTGCCAGCAGCGCCGGTACCTCTGGCACAGATACGCAGTATTTT

clone_size: NA
v_call: TRBV6-8
j_call: TRBJ2-3
d_call: NA
cdr3_aa: CARGFRTDTQYF
cdr3_nt: TGTGCCAGAGGGTTCCGCACAGATACGCAGTATTTT

clone_size: NA
v_call: TRBV7-2
j_call: TRBJ1-4
d_call: TRBD1
cdr3_aa: CASSSRGRQNEKLFF
cdr3_nt: TGTGCCAGCAGTTCTAGGGGGCGGCAGAATGAAAAACTGTTTTTT

clone_size: NA
v_call: TRBV6-5
j_call: TRBJ1-2
d_call: TRBD1
cdr3_aa: CASSYWTGDGYTF
cdr3_nt: TGTGCCAGCAGTTACTGGACAGGGGATGGCTACACCTTC

clone_size: NA
v_call: TRBV19
j_call: TRBJ2-2
d_call: NA
cdr3_aa: CASSSPGLNTGELFF
cdr3_nt: TGTGCCAGTAGTTCCCCGGGTTTGAACACCGGGGAGCTGTTTTTT

clone_size: once
v_call: TRBV19
j_call: TRBJ1-2
d_call: NA
cdr3_aa: CASSTPTELYGYTF
cdr3_nt: TGTGCCAGTAGTACCCCGACAGAGCTCTATGGCTACACCTTC

clone_size: NA
v_call: TRBV30
j_call: TRBJ2-7
d_call: NA
cdr3_aa: CAWSVHRVEQYF
cdr3_nt: TGTGCCTGGAGTGTACATCGGGTCGAGCAGTACTTC

clone_size: NA
v_call: TRBV5-1
j_call: TRBJ2-7
d_call: TRBD1
cdr3_aa: CASSRDGQGYEQYF
cdr3_nt: TGCGCCAGCAGCCGAGATGGACAGGGCTACGAGCAGTACTTC

clone_size: NA
v_call: TRBV7-9
j_call: TRBJ1-6
d_call: NA
cdr3_aa: CASSLEGYNSPLHF
cdr3_nt: TGTGCCAGCAGCTTAGAGGGCTATAATTCACCCCTCCACTTT

clone_size: NA
v_call: TRBV6-5
j_call: TRBJ2-2
d_call: NA
cdr3_aa: CACQRGDTGELFF
cdr3_nt: TGTGCCTGCCAGAGGGGGGATACCGGGGAGCTGTTTTTT

clone_size: NA
v_call: TRBV2
j_call: TRBJ1-6
d_call: NA
cdr3_aa: CASSEGMGGWNSPLHF
cdr3_nt: TGTGCCAGCAGTGAAGGTATGGGGGGCTGGAATTCACCCCTCCACTTT

clone_size: NA
v_call: TRBV10-1
j_call: TRBJ2-1
d_call: NA
cdr3_aa: CASSPSISYNEQFF
cdr3_nt: TGCGCCAGCAGTCCGTCAATCTCCTACAATGAGCAGTTCTTC

clone_size: NA
v_call: TRBV4-3
j_call: TRBJ2-7
d_call: NA
cdr3_aa: CASSQATGEASYEQYF
cdr3_nt: TGCGCCAGCAGCCAAGCTACAGGGGAGGCCTCCTACGAGCAGTACTTC

clone_size: NA
v_call: TRBV6-5
j_call: TRBJ1-6
d_call: NA
cdr3_aa: CASRGTNYNSPLHF
cdr3_nt: TGTGCCAGCAGGGGGACAAACTATAATTCACCCCTCCACTTT

clone_size: NA
v_call: TRBV5-6
j_call: TRBJ2-4
d_call: TRBD1
cdr3_aa: CASRMGQGKNIQYF
cdr3_nt: TGTGCCAGCAGAATGGGACAGGGGAAAAACATTCAGTACTTC

clone_size: NA
v_call: TRBV4-3
j_call: TRBJ2-7
d_call: TRBD1
cdr3_aa: CASSQEEGASYEQYF
cdr3_nt: TGCGCCAGCAGCCAAGAAGAGGGGGCCTCCTACGAGCAGTACTTC

clone_size: NA
v_call: TRBV7-8
j_call: TRBJ2-7
d_call: TRBD1
cdr3_aa: CASRAPGQGAYEQYF
cdr3_nt: TGTGCCAGCAGAGCCCCGGGACAGGGTGCCTACGAGCAGTACTTC

clone_size: NA
v_call: TRBV6-1
j_call: TRBJ1-2
d_call: NA
cdr3_aa: CASSETRTVPSGYTF
cdr3_nt: TGTGCCAGCAGTGAGACTCGGACGGTTCCCTCTGGCTACACCTTC

clone_size: NA
v_call: TRBV9
j_call: TRBJ2-2
d_call: TRBD2
cdr3_aa: CASTAKSGGDTGELFF
cdr3_nt: TGTGCCAGCACCGCCAAAAGCGGGGGGGACACCGGGGAGCTGTTTTTT

clone_size: NA
v_call: TRBV9
j_call: TRBJ1-3
d_call: NA
cdr3_aa: CASSETGFSGNTIYF
cdr3_nt: TGTGCCAGCAGCGAGACAGGATTCTCTGGAAACACCATATATTTT

clone_size: once
v_call: TRBV11-1
j_call: TRBJ1-1
d_call: TRBD1
cdr3_aa: CASSLASRGGTEAFF
cdr3_nt: TGTGCCAGCAGCTTAGCCTCCAGGGGGGGCACTGAAGCTTTCTTT

clone_size: NA
v_call: TRBV3-1/TRBV3-2
j_call: TRBJ2-3
d_call: NA
cdr3_aa: CASSQCDGADTQYF
cdr3_nt: TGTGCCAGCAGCCAATGTGACGGGGCCGATACGCAGTATTTT

clone_size: NA
v_call: TRBV18
j_call: TRBJ2-5
d_call: NA
cdr3_aa: CASSPLQETQYF
cdr3_nt: TGTGCCAGCTCACCACTCCAAGAGACCCAGTACTTC

clone_size: NA
v_call: TRBV9
j_call: TRBJ1-1
d_call: NA
cdr3_aa: CASSTNTEAFF
cdr3_nt: TGTGCCAGCAGCACAAACACTGAAGCTTTCTTT

clone_size: NA
v_call: TRBV10-3
j_call: TRBJ1-2
d_call: NA
cdr3_aa: CAISENGGSYTF
cdr3_nt: TGTGCCATCAGTGAGAATGGCGGAAGCTACACCTTC

clone_size: NA
v_call: TRBV9
j_call: TRBJ1-2
d_call: TRBD1
cdr3_aa: CASSVGQAGNGYTF
cdr3_nt: TGTGCCAGCAGCGTTGGACAGGCAGGGAATGGCTACACCTTC

clone_size: few
v_call: TRBV7-2
j_call: TRBJ1-1
d_call: NA
cdr3_aa: CASSKLSETEAFF
cdr3_nt: TGTGCCAGCAGCAAACTCTCCGAGACTGAAGCTTTCTTT

clone_size: NA
v_call: TRBV9
j_call: TRBJ1-6
d_call: TRBD1
cdr3_aa: CASSAEGTDVNSPLHF
cdr3_nt: TGTGCCAGCAGCGCCGAGGGGACAGATGTTAATTCACCCCTCCACTTT

clone_size: NA
v_call: TRBV4-3
j_call: TRBJ1-5
d_call: NA
cdr3_aa: CASSQYPGDNQPQHF
cdr3_nt: TGCGCCAGCAGCCAATATCCAGGGGACAATCAGCCCCAGCATTTT

clone_size: NA
v_call: TRBV28
j_call: TRBJ1-2
d_call: TRBD1
cdr3_aa: CASSLGQGAGGYTF
cdr3_nt: TGTGCCAGCAGTTTAGGACAGGGGGCTGGGGGCTACACCTTC

clone_size: NA
v_call: TRBV6-5
j_call: TRBJ2-5
d_call: NA
cdr3_aa: CASSLSLWTQETQYF
cdr3_nt: TGTGCCAGCAGTCTCTCCCTCTGGACCCAAGAGACCCAGTACTTC

clone_size: NA
v_call: TRBV4-1
j_call: TRBJ2-7
d_call: NA
cdr3_aa: CASSTGGGTYEQYF
cdr3_nt: TGCGCCAGCAGTACAGGCGGCGGGACCTACGAGCAGTACTTC

clone_size: NA
v_call: TRBV6-5
j_call: TRBJ1-5
d_call: NA
cdr3_aa: CASSYGVGSNQPQHF
cdr3_nt: TGTGCCAGCAGTTACGGGGTCGGGAGCAATCAGCCCCAGCATTTT

clone_size: NA
v_call: TRBV7-9
j_call: TRBJ1-1
d_call: NA
cdr3_aa: CASSFDRARNTEAFF
cdr3_nt: TGTGCCAGCAGCTTTGACCGGGCCCGGAACACTGAAGCTTTCTTT

clone_size: NA
v_call: TRBV27
j_call: TRBJ1-1
d_call: TRBD1
cdr3_aa: CASSHSRTGGNTEAFF
cdr3_nt: TGTGCCAGCAGCCACTCGCGGACAGGGGGAAACACTGAAGCTTTCTTT

clone_size: NA
v_call: TRBV28
j_call: TRBJ2-7
d_call: NA
cdr3_aa: CASSGVRDTSYEQYF
cdr3_nt: TGTGCCAGCAGTGGGGTAAGGGATACCTCCTACGAGCAGTACTTC

clone_size: NA
v_call: TRBV9
j_call: TRBJ2-6
d_call: NA
cdr3_aa: CASRGDSGANVLTF
cdr3_nt: TGTGCCAGCAGAGGGGATTCTGGGGCCAACGTCCTGACTTTC

clone_size: NA
v_call: TRBV2
j_call: TRBJ2-7
d_call: NA
cdr3_aa: CASSGNEQYF
cdr3_nt: TGTGCCAGCAGTGGGAACGAGCAGTACTTC

clone_size: NA
v_call: TRBV5-1
j_call: TRBJ2-7
d_call: TRBD2
cdr3_aa: CASSLSGGAYEQYF
cdr3_nt: TGCGCCAGCAGCCTTAGCGGGGGGGCCTACGAGCAGTACTTC

clone_size: NA
v_call: TRBV5-1
j_call: TRBJ2-3
d_call: NA
cdr3_aa: CASSLTGLSTDTQYF
cdr3_nt: TGCGCCAGCAGCCTGACAGGCCTGAGCACAGATACGCAGTATTTT